Listed below are T cell receptor beta chains from one sample, sequenced in a study of blood T cell repertoires in COVID-19. Measured with immunoSEQ multiplex PCR; TCRdb has only the in-frame clones, and not every one. Among 300,000 to 350,000 clones listed, around 87% were seen once. The sequencing input was peripheral blood. The receptors derive from a woman in her 50s with COVID-19, enrolled during active disease. Both conserved end residues are part of each CDR3. Each record gives: J gene, D gene, V gene, clone size, CDR3 protein, CDR3 DNA. A D gene is named only where the DNA matches it firmly. Not every row has a clone size; where given, it reads once, few, many or a size class.

j_gene: TRBJ1-5; d_gene: NA; v_gene: TRBV18; abundance: NA; CDR3aa: CASSPPIQGNQPQHF; CDR3nt: TGTGCCAGCTCACCACCGATACAGGGAAATCAGCCCCAGCATTTT
j_gene: TRBJ2-7; d_gene: NA; v_gene: TRBV14; abundance: NA; CDR3aa: CASSRLYEQYF; CDR3nt: TGTGCCAGCAGCCGGCTTTACGAGCAGTACTTC
j_gene: TRBJ2-1; d_gene: TRBD2; v_gene: TRBV3-1/TRBV3-2; abundance: NA; CDR3aa: CASSPRTSGRYFF; CDR3nt: TGTGCCAGCAGCCCGAGGACTAGCGGGAGATATTTCTTC
j_gene: TRBJ2-2; d_gene: NA; v_gene: TRBV6-2/TRBV6-3; abundance: NA; CDR3aa: CASSYYGYTGELFF; CDR3nt: TGTGCCAGCAGTTACTACGGGTACACCGGGGAGCTGTTTTTT
j_gene: TRBJ2-7; d_gene: NA; v_gene: TRBV6-2/TRBV6-3; abundance: NA; CDR3aa: CASSYSMPPGGYEQYF; CDR3nt: TGTGCCAGCAGTTACTCGATGCCCCCAGGTGGCTACGAGCAGTACTTC
j_gene: TRBJ2-1; d_gene: NA; v_gene: TRBV29-1; abundance: once; CDR3aa: CSVEWQNNEQFF; CDR3nt: TGCAGCGTTGAATGGCAGAACAATGAGCAGTTCTTC
j_gene: TRBJ1-1; d_gene: TRBD1; v_gene: TRBV11-2; abundance: NA; CDR3aa: CASSLFDRGVSNTEAFF; CDR3nt: TGTGCCAGCAGTCTATTCGACAGGGGCGTCTCAAACACTGAAGCTTTCTTT
j_gene: TRBJ2-1; d_gene: TRBD2; v_gene: TRBV2; abundance: NA; CDR3aa: CASRLLAGGPNEQFF; CDR3nt: TGTGCCAGCAGGTTACTAGCGGGAGGGCCCAATGAGCAGTTCTTC
j_gene: TRBJ2-2; d_gene: TRBD1; v_gene: TRBV10-3; abundance: NA; CDR3aa: CAISLTGRGELFF; CDR3nt: TGTGCCATCAGCTTGACAGGGCGCGGGGAGCTGTTTTTT
j_gene: TRBJ1-3; d_gene: TRBD1; v_gene: TRBV18; abundance: NA; CDR3aa: CASSPPTGAGNTIYF; CDR3nt: TGTGCCAGCTCACCACCTACAGGGGCTGGAAACACCATATATTTT
j_gene: TRBJ2-7; d_gene: TRBD1; v_gene: TRBV7-3; abundance: NA; CDR3aa: CASSRDRSSYEQYF; CDR3nt: TGTGCCAGCAGTCGGGACAGGAGCTCCTACGAGCAGTACTTC
j_gene: TRBJ2-5; d_gene: NA; v_gene: TRBV3-1/TRBV3-2; abundance: NA; CDR3aa: CASSRAQETQYF; CDR3nt: TGTGCCAGCAGCCGGGCCCAAGAGACCCAGTACTTC
j_gene: TRBJ2-1; d_gene: TRBD2; v_gene: TRBV23-1; abundance: NA; CDR3aa: CASSRGTRRDEQFF; CDR3nt: TGCGCCAGCAGTCGAGGGACTAGAAGGGATGAGCAGTTCTTC
j_gene: TRBJ2-1; d_gene: NA; v_gene: TRBV27; abundance: NA; CDR3aa: CASKRTNSYNEQFF; CDR3nt: TGTGCCAGCAAGAGGACAAACTCCTACAATGAGCAGTTCTTC
j_gene: TRBJ1-1; d_gene: NA; v_gene: TRBV7-3; abundance: NA; CDR3aa: CASSPLGGVTEAFF; CDR3nt: TGTGCCAGCAGCCCCCTAGGGGGTGTCACTGAAGCTTTCTTT
j_gene: TRBJ1-6; d_gene: TRBD1; v_gene: TRBV5-1; abundance: NA; CDR3aa: CASSFSGQGDSPLHF; CDR3nt: TGCGCCAGCAGCTTTTCGGGACAGGGGGATTCACCCCTCCACTTT
j_gene: TRBJ1-2; d_gene: NA; v_gene: TRBV18; abundance: NA; CDR3aa: CASSPPQFPTGSYGYTF; CDR3nt: TGTGCCAGCTCACCACCCCAGTTCCCGACAGGCTCCTATGGCTACACCTTC
j_gene: TRBJ2-7; d_gene: NA; v_gene: TRBV27; abundance: NA; CDR3aa: CASTGGVTGLYEQYF; CDR3nt: TGTGCCAGCACCGGGGGAGTGACAGGGCTCTACGAGCAGTACTTC
j_gene: TRBJ2-3; d_gene: NA; v_gene: TRBV5-1; abundance: few; CDR3aa: CASSDPGIGNTDTQYF; CDR3nt: TGCGCCAGCAGCGACCCGGGGATCGGGAACACAGATACGCAGTATTTT
j_gene: TRBJ2-7; d_gene: TRBD2; v_gene: TRBV6-2/TRBV6-3; abundance: NA; CDR3aa: CASSYLPIAGEEDEQYF; CDR3nt: TGTGCCAGCAGTTACCTACCCATAGCGGGAGAGGAGGACGAGCAGTACTTC
j_gene: TRBJ1-2; d_gene: NA; v_gene: TRBV7-9; abundance: NA; CDR3aa: CASRKSGGGVKFYGYTF; CDR3nt: TGTGCCAGCAGGAAGAGTGGGGGGGGCGTTAAATTCTATGGCTACACCTTC
j_gene: TRBJ1-5; d_gene: NA; v_gene: TRBV19; abundance: NA; CDR3aa: CASSYSGGWRSQPQHF; CDR3nt: TGTGCCAGTAGTTACAGCGGGGGGTGGAGAAGTCAGCCCCAGCATTTT
j_gene: TRBJ2-6; d_gene: TRBD1; v_gene: TRBV11-3; abundance: NA; CDR3aa: CASSLRQGARLTGANVLTF; CDR3nt: TGTGCCAGCAGCCTAAGACAGGGGGCAAGGCTTACTGGGGCCAACGTCCTGACTTTC
j_gene: TRBJ2-5; d_gene: NA; v_gene: TRBV6-2/TRBV6-3; abundance: NA; CDR3aa: CASSPGAGETQYF; CDR3nt: TGTGCCAGCAGCCCAGGAGCGGGAGAGACCCAGTACTTC
j_gene: TRBJ2-3; d_gene: NA; v_gene: TRBV11-2; abundance: NA; CDR3aa: CASSLGQTGRDTQYF; CDR3nt: TGTGCCAGCAGCTTAGGCCAAACAGGGAGAGATACGCAGTATTTT
j_gene: TRBJ2-7; d_gene: TRBD2; v_gene: TRBV6-2/TRBV6-3; abundance: few; CDR3aa: CASSLRVRLAGGEQYF; CDR3nt: TGTGCCAGCAGTTTAAGAGTAAGACTAGCGGGAGGCGAGCAGTACTTC
j_gene: TRBJ2-7; d_gene: TRBD1; v_gene: TRBV20-1; abundance: NA; CDR3aa: CSASITGQGRREQYF; CDR3nt: TGCAGTGCTAGTATCACGGGACAGGGACGAAGAGAGCAGTACTTC
j_gene: TRBJ1-4; d_gene: TRBD1; v_gene: TRBV19; abundance: NA; CDR3aa: CASSIGRRAGGGEKLFF; CDR3nt: TGTGCCAGTAGTATTGGCCGGAGGGCAGGGGGCGGCGAAAAACTGTTTTTT
j_gene: TRBJ2-7; d_gene: NA; v_gene: TRBV9; abundance: NA; CDR3aa: CASSRQGGPYEQYF; CDR3nt: TGTGCCAGCAGCCGACAGGGAGGCCCCTACGAGCAGTACTTC
j_gene: TRBJ2-7; d_gene: TRBD2; v_gene: TRBV7-2; abundance: NA; CDR3aa: CASSPTSGRAIEQYF; CDR3nt: TGTGCCAGCAGCCCGACTAGCGGGAGGGCCATCGAGCAGTACTTC
j_gene: TRBJ2-1; d_gene: TRBD2; v_gene: TRBV20-1; abundance: once; CDR3aa: CSASRLTGTSGGILQGQFF; CDR3nt: TGCAGTGCTAGTCGCCTGACAGGGACTAGCGGGGGGATCCTACAAGGGCAGTTCTTC
j_gene: TRBJ2-2; d_gene: TRBD2; v_gene: TRBV7-2; abundance: NA; CDR3aa: CASSRTSGKPTGELFF; CDR3nt: TGTGCCAGCAGCCGGACTAGCGGGAAACCCACCGGGGAGCTGTTTTTT
j_gene: TRBJ1-1; d_gene: NA; v_gene: TRBV18; abundance: NA; CDR3aa: CASSPYTGSNAEAFF; CDR3nt: TGTGCCAGCTCACCATATACAGGGTCTAACGCTGAAGCTTTCTTT
j_gene: TRBJ1-2; d_gene: NA; v_gene: TRBV7-9; abundance: NA; CDR3aa: CASPDSPNGPFNYGYTF; CDR3nt: TGTGCCAGCCCAGACAGCCCGAATGGTCCCTTTAACTATGGCTACACCTTC
j_gene: TRBJ2-3; d_gene: TRBD2; v_gene: TRBV6-5; abundance: NA; CDR3aa: CASRWTSGSFDTQYF; CDR3nt: TGTGCCAGCAGGTGGACTAGCGGGAGCTTCGATACGCAGTATTTT
j_gene: TRBJ2-1; d_gene: TRBD2; v_gene: TRBV2; abundance: few; CDR3aa: CASSNRAGGPFF; CDR3nt: TGTGCCAGCAGTAATCGAGCGGGAGGCCCGTTCTTC
j_gene: TRBJ1-4; d_gene: NA; v_gene: TRBV10-2; abundance: NA; CDR3aa: CASRDPEGGVTEKLFF; CDR3nt: TGCGCCAGCAGGGATCCTGAGGGAGGCGTTACTGAAAAACTGTTTTTT
j_gene: TRBJ1-2; d_gene: TRBD1; v_gene: TRBV28; abundance: NA; CDR3aa: CASTRDRGHGYTF; CDR3nt: TGTGCCAGCACCAGGGACAGGGGGCATGGCTACACCTTC
j_gene: TRBJ2-1; d_gene: TRBD2; v_gene: TRBV29-1; abundance: NA; CDR3aa: CSVEEGLAPQNEQFF; CDR3nt: TGCAGCGTTGAAGAAGGACTAGCACCCCAGAATGAGCAGTTCTTC
j_gene: TRBJ1-1; d_gene: NA; v_gene: TRBV30; abundance: NA; CDR3aa: CAWRRQQNTEAFF; CDR3nt: TGTGCCTGGAGAAGACAGCAGAACACTGAAGCTTTCTTT
j_gene: TRBJ1-1; d_gene: NA; v_gene: TRBV19; abundance: NA; CDR3aa: CASSVGRTLTEAFF; CDR3nt: TGTGCCAGTAGCGTGGGTCGGACACTCACTGAAGCTTTCTTT
j_gene: TRBJ2-7; d_gene: NA; v_gene: TRBV5-6; abundance: NA; CDR3aa: CASSFKVFSGEQYF; CDR3nt: TGTGCCAGCAGCTTTAAGGTATTTTCGGGGGAGCAGTACTTC
j_gene: TRBJ2-1; d_gene: TRBD1; v_gene: TRBV6-5; abundance: once; CDR3aa: CASSPTGDGYNEQFF; CDR3nt: TGTGCCAGCAGTCCTACAGGGGATGGCTACAATGAGCAGTTCTTC
j_gene: TRBJ2-7; d_gene: TRBD2; v_gene: TRBV10-2; abundance: NA; CDR3aa: CASTLLAGAYEQYF; CDR3nt: TGCGCCAGCACATTACTAGCGGGAGCTTACGAGCAGTACTTC
j_gene: TRBJ1-5; d_gene: NA; v_gene: TRBV6-5; abundance: NA; CDR3aa: CASRAGDWNQPQHF; CDR3nt: TGTGCCAGCAGAGCAGGGGATTGGAATCAGCCCCAGCATTTT
j_gene: TRBJ1-5; d_gene: NA; v_gene: TRBV16; abundance: NA; CDR3aa: CASSQSRAKTNSNQPQHF; CDR3nt: TGTGCCAGCAGCCAATCGCGGGCTAAGACAAATAGCAATCAGCCCCAGCATTTT
j_gene: TRBJ1-1; d_gene: NA; v_gene: TRBV5-4; abundance: NA; CDR3aa: CASSSVDTEAFF; CDR3nt: TGTGCCAGCAGCTCGGTCGACACTGAAGCTTTCTTT
j_gene: TRBJ1-4; d_gene: NA; v_gene: TRBV2; abundance: NA; CDR3aa: CASSRRSNEKLFF; CDR3nt: TGTGCCAGCAGTCGCAGGTCTAATGAAAAACTGTTTTTT
j_gene: TRBJ2-2; d_gene: NA; v_gene: TRBV6-5; abundance: few; CDR3aa: CASSYTGFIGELFF; CDR3nt: TGTGCCAGCAGTTACACAGGGTTTATCGGGGAGCTGTTTTTT
j_gene: TRBJ1-1; d_gene: NA; v_gene: TRBV5-1; abundance: NA; CDR3aa: CASSLESGRAVTEAFF; CDR3nt: TGCGCCAGCAGCTTGGAGAGTGGCAGGGCGGTCACTGAAGCTTTCTTT
j_gene: TRBJ2-1; d_gene: TRBD1; v_gene: TRBV6-5; abundance: NA; CDR3aa: CASDMGQGAYNEQFF; CDR3nt: TGTGCCAGCGACATGGGACAGGGGGCCTACAATGAGCAGTTCTTC
j_gene: TRBJ2-1; d_gene: TRBD2; v_gene: TRBV29-1; abundance: NA; CDR3aa: CSVEGGYNEQFF; CDR3nt: TGCAGCGTTGAGGGGGGGTACAATGAGCAGTTCTTC